This T cell receptor (beta chain) originates from a study of T cell responses to AZD1222 COVID-19 vaccine. Only one count was recorded for this clone. What it recognizes is unknown. Broader study findings: With two AZD1222 doses given, Spike-specific TCR breadth and depth both rose. Among vaccine-associated CD4 TCRs, coverage spanned spike, with dominance at 160-218 and 743-854. Seropositive AZD1222 recipients at baseline numbered only five or six.

The table came from immunoSEQ multiplex PCR; TCRdb's copy has only in-frame clones and leaves some out. The profile shows over 100,000 clones, around 87% of them singletons. The CDR3 has 13 residues. Germline assignment: CDR1 LNHDA and CDR2 SQIVND (reference sequence). V shed 6 bases and J 4 bases; nucleotides not matched to a gene: 4. This chain joins TRBV19 and TRBJ1-2; TRBD1 matches at 8 bases. The sample consisted of peripheral blood, taken 28 days after the second AZD1222 dose. This sequence was found in an adult who received the AZD1222 COVID-19 vaccine. CDR3 coding DNA: TGTGCCAGTAGCACCGGGACAGGCTATGGCTACACCTTC. Its protein product is CASSTGTGYGYTF.